This entry lists 17 T cell receptor beta chains sequenced from one sample in a study of response to subunit inactivated influenza vaccine. TCRdb re-analysed the RT-PCR reads in MiXCR, keeping a single row per CDR3 protein. The data show hundreds of thousands of distinct CDR3 sequences, less than 8% seen once. The sample was PBMCs from blood, taken roughly 24 months after vaccination. These receptors originate from a man aged 45 to 75 who received an inactivated influenza vaccine.

This clonotype was seen a handful of times. V gene TRBV6-5 combines with J gene TRBJ1-1; the match to TRBD1 covers 7 bases. Germline CDR1 MNHEY, CDR2 SVGAGI. The CDR3 consists of 16 residues. Trimming took 0 bases from V and 0 from J; bases not matched to a gene: 4. The CDR3 sequence: CASSYSTGLMNTEAFF. CDR3 nucleotide sequence: TGTGCCAGCAGTTACTCGACAGGGCTTATGAACACTGAAGCTTTCTTT.

CDR3 coding DNA: TGCAGTGCTAGGGGCGGGAGGGGGGACAATCAGCCCCAGCATTTT. Its protein is CSARGGRGDNQPQHF. The chain joins TRBV20-1 to TRBJ1-5, with a possible D match to TRBD1 (6 bases). V was cut by 3 bases and J by 3 bases, with 15 bases left in between. The length of the CDR3 is 15 residues. Germline CDR1 DFQATT, CDR2 SNEGSKA (reference sequence).

The chain employs TRBV6-2 or TRBV6-3 and TRBJ2-3, with TRBD1 identical over 9 bases. V lost 2 bases to trimming and J lost 3 bases; unmatched junction nucleotides: 3. Germline CDR1 reads MNHEY; CDR2 reads SVGEGT. This CDR3 spans 15 amino acids. CDR3 sequence (DNA): TGTGCCAGCAGTTACCAGGACAGGGGAACAGATACGCAGTATTTT. This gives the protein CASSYQDRGTDTQYF.

The chain uses TRBV12-3 or TRBV12-4 and TRBJ2-2; tentative D call: TRBD1 (5 bases). CDR3 size: 16 residues. Between the trimmed V and J ends, which lost 6 bases and 4 bases, there was a span of 18 bases. This CDR3 is CASSVRGQLRTGELFF. In nucleotides, the CDR3 is TGTGCCAGCAGCGTAAGGGGTCAGCTACGCACCGGGGAGCTGTTTTTT.

Details on this clonotype: Its ends do not fully match the called genes, so a read error is possible. As DNA, the CDR3 is TGTGCCAGCCGCTTACGTGGAGGGAATGGCTACACCTTC. Its protein product is CASRLRGGNGYTF. The chain combines TRBV7-9 with TRBJ1-2; no definite D call. CDR1 is SEHNR, CDR2 FQNEAQ, per germline (reference sequence). CDR3 length: 13 residues.

The V call is TRBV2, the J call TRBJ1-1; TRBD1 matches 8 bases. The ends lost 6 bases at V and 5 bases at J; junction bases unmatched: 5. The germline V gene encodes CDR1 SNHLY and CDR2 FYNNEI. The CDR3 extends over 13 amino acids. The CDR3 nucleotides are TGTGCCAGCAGGGACACAGGGGGAACTGAAGCTTTCTTT. This sequence encodes CASRDTGGTEAFF.

In its sample, this clonotype was seen many times. The chain joins TRBV24-1 to TRBJ2-3; perhaps TRBD1 as D (6 bases). Germline CDR1 and CDR2: KGHDR and SFDVKD. Trimming removed 4 bases at V and 6 bases at J, with 13 bases between. This CDR3 comprises 14 residues. The CDR3 sequence: CATSDPGQSDTQYF. The CDR3 DNA is TGTGCCACCAGTGACCCAGGACAGTCCGATACGCAGTATTTT.

This clonotype was seen repeatedly, ten times or more. This chain links TRBV5-5 with TRBJ1-1; D is unresolved. Germline-derived CDR1 and CDR2 are SGHKS and YYEKEE (reference sequence). The CDR3 contains 15 residues. The germline V and J ends were trimmed by 2 bases and 1 base, with 12 bases remaining between them. The CDR3 is CASSFWGFRNTEAFF. DNA for the CDR3: TGTGCCAGCAGCTTTTGGGGATTCAGGAACACTGAAGCTTTCTTT.

J is TRBJ2-6 and V is TRBV3-2; TRBD1 is taken as the D call from the table, unchecked against the DNA. TRBV3-2 is a pseudogene. The CDR3 totals 19 residues. The CDR3 nucleotides read TGTGCCAGCAGCAAAAGACGGGGCATCCAACTATCTGGGGCCAACGTCCTGACTTTC. Its protein product is CASSKRRGIQLSGANVLTF.

This sequence joins TRBV20-1 and TRBJ1-1, with D perhaps TRBD1 (6 bases). CDR3 size: 12 residues. Per germline, CDR1 DFQATT and CDR2 SNEGSKA (reference sequence). V was shortened by 6 bases and J by 9 bases, with 17 bases between the two germline ends. The CDR3 is CSARRDIEKAFF. The CDR3 DNA is TGCAGTGCCCGCCGGGACATCGAAAAAGCTTTCTTT.

This clonotype was counted ten times or more. The gene calls are TRBV3-1 and TRBJ1-2, with no clear D. The V end was cut by 6 bases, the J end by 8 bases, with 13 bases between. The CDR3 spans 12 residues. CDR1 and CDR2 from the germline V gene are LGHDT and YNNKEL (reference sequence). The CDR3 nucleotides read TGTGCCAGCAGTCAACGATTAGGGGGCTACACCTTC. It yields the protein CASSQRLGGYTF.

Ten or more counts support this clonotype. V gene TRBV6-5 combines with J gene TRBJ1-4; the D is unclear. Trimming left V 1 base short and J 7 bases short, with 7 bases between. CDR1 is MNHEY, CDR2 SVGAGI, per germline. CDR3 length: 13 amino acids. The CDR3 sequence is CASSYWKGEKLFF. CDR3 nucleotide sequence: TGTGCCAGCAGTTACTGGAAGGGTGAAAAACTGTTTTTT.

Many counts were recorded for this clonotype. V is TRBV18 and J is TRBJ2-7, with unresolved D. The CDR3 totals 14 residues. V lost 2 bases and J 3 bases, leaving 11 bases between the germline ends. CDR1 is KGHSH and CDR2 is LQKENI in the germline V gene. CDR3: CASSPNRQNYEQYF. The CDR3 region has the DNA TGTGCCAGCTCACCAAATCGGCAGAACTACGAGCAGTACTTC.

This clonotype was observed many times. The V call is TRBV20-1, the J call TRBJ2-4; D call uncertain. The ends were cut back, 4 bases at V and 1 base at J, with 14 bases in the middle. The CDR3 covers 15 residues. Germline assignment: CDR1 DFQATT and CDR2 SNEGSKA (reference sequence). DNA for the CDR3: TGCAGTGCTACCCGTTCCCAATCGGCCAAAAACATTCAGTACTTC. Its translation: CSATRSQSAKNIQYF.

This CDR3 is CSARDRYTGELFF. DNA for the CDR3: TGCAGTGCTAGGGACAGATACACCGGGGAGCTGTTTTTT. V gene TRBV20-1 combines with J gene TRBJ2-2; possibly TRBD1 for D (6 bases). The CDR3 totals 13 residues. The ends were cut back, 3 bases at V and 3 bases at J, with 8 bases in the middle. Germline V gives CDR1 DFQATT, CDR2 SNEGSKA (reference sequence).

A few counts support this clonotype. The chain carries TRBV5-1 and TRBJ2-7; maybe TRBD1 (6 bases). The CDR3 runs to 13 residues. Trimming stripped 5 bases from V and 4 bases from J, with 13 bases between. CDR1 and CDR2 (germline): SGHRS, YFSETQ. The CDR3 region has the DNA TGCGCCAGCAGTCCATGGACAGAGTACGAGCAGTACTTC. Residues: CASSPWTEYEQYF.

This clonotype showed up many times. The chain couples TRBV5-4 to TRBJ2-5, with D unclear. The V end was cut by 0 bases, the J end by 6 bases, with 9 bases between. This CDR3 region has 13 residues. The germline V gene encodes CDR1 SGHNT and CDR2 YYREEE (reference sequence). The CDR3 is CASSLGSPKTQYF. CDR3 nucleotide sequence: TGTGCCAGCAGCTTGGGATCGCCGAAGACCCAGTACTTC. Combining the CDR3 with reference TRBV5-4 and TRBJ2-5 gives the whole variable domain ETGVTQSPTHLIKTRGQQVTLRCSSQSGHNTVSWYQQALGQGPQFIFQYYREEENGRGNFPPRFSGLQFPNYSSELNVNALELDDSALYLCASSLGSPKTQYFGPGTRLLVL.